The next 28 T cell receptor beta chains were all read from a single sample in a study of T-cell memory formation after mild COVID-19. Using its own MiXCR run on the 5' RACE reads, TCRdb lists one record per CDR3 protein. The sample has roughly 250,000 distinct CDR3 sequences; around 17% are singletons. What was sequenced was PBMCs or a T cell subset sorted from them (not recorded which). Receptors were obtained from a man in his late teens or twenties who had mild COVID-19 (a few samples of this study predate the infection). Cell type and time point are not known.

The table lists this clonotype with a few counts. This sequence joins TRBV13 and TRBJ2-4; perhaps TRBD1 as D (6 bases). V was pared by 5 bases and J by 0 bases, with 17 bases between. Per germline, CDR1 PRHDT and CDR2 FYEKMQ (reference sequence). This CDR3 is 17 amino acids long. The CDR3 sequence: CASSTRPGTLAKNIQYF. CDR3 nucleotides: TGTGCCAGCAGCACTAGGCCGGGGACATTAGCCAAAAACATTCAGTACTTC.

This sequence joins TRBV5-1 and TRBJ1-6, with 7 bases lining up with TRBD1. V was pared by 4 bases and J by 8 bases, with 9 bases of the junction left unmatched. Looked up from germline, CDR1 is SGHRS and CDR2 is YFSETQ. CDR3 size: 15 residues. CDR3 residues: CASSATGTDDSPLHF. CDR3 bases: TGCGCCAGCAGCGCCACCGGGACAGATGATTCACCCCTCCACTTT.

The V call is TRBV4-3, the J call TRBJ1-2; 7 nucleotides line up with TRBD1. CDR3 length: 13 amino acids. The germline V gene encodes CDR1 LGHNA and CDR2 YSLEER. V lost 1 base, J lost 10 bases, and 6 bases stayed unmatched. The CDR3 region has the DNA TGCGCCAGCAGCCAAGGTGGGGACAGAGTCTACACCTTC. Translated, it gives CASSQGGDRVYTF.

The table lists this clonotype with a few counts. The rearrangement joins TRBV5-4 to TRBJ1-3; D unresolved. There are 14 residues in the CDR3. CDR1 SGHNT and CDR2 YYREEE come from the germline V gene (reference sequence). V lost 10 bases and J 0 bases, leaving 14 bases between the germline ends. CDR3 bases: TGTGCCGGCGGCCCGGGGAACTCTGGAAACACCATATATTTT. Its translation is CAGGPGNSGNTIYF. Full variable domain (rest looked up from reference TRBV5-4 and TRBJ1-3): ETGVTQSPTHLIKTRGQQVTLRCSSQSGHNTVSWYQQALGQGPQFIFQYYREEENGRGNFPPRFSGLQFPNYSSELNVNALELDDSALYLCAGGPGNSGNTIYFGEGSWLTVV.

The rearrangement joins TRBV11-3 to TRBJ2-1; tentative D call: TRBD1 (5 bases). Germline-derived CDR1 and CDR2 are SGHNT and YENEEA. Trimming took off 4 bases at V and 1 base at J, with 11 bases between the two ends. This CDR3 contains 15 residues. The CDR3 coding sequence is TGTGCCAGCAGCTCCCGAGCAGGGTCCTACAATGAGCAGTTCTTC. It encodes CASSSRAGSYNEQFF.

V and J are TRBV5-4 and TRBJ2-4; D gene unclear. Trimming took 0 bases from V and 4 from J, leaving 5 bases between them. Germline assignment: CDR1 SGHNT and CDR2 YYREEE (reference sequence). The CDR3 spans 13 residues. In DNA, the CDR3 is TGTGCCAGCAGCTTGGCCGGGAAAAACATTCAGTACTTC. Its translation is CASSLAGKNIQYF.

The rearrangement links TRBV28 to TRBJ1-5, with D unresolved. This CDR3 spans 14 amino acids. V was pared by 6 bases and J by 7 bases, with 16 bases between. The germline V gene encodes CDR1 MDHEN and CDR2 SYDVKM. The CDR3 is CASSRLGLSQPQHF. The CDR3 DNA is TGTGCCAGCAGCCGTCTAGGGTTGAGCCAGCCCCAGCATTTT.

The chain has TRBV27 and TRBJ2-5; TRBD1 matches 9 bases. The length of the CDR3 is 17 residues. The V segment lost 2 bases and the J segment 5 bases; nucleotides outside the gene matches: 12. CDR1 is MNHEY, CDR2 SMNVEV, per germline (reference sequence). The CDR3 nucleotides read TGTGCCAGCAGTTTACTCGCGGGACAGGGAGGGTTGGAGACCCAGTACTTC. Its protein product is CASSLLAGQGGLETQYF.

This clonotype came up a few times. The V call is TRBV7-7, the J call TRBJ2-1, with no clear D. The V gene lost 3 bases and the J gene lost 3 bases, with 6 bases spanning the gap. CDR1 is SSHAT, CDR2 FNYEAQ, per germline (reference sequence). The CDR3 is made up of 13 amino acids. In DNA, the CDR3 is TGTGCCAGCAGCTTGGACGACTACAATGAGCAGTTCTTC. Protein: CASSLDDYNEQFF.

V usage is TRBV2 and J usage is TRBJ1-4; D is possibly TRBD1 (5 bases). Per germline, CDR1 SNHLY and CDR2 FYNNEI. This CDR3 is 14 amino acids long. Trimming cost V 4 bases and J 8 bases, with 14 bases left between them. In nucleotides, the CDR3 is TGTGCCAGCAGTGTGGGAACTCGGGGGGAAAAACTGTTTTTT. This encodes CASSVGTRGEKLFF.

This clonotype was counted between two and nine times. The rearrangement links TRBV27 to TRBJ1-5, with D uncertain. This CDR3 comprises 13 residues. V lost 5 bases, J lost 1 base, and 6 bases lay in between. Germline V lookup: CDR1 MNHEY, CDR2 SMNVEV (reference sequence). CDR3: CASSHDSNQPQHF. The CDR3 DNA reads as TGTGCCAGCAGTCATGACAGCAATCAGCCCCAGCATTTT.

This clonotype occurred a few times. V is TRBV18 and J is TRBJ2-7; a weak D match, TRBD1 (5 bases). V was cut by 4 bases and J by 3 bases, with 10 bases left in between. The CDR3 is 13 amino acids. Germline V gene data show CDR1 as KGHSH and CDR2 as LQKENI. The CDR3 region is CASSQGSNYEQYF. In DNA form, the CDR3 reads TGTGCCAGCTCACAGGGGTCTAACTACGAGCAGTACTTC.

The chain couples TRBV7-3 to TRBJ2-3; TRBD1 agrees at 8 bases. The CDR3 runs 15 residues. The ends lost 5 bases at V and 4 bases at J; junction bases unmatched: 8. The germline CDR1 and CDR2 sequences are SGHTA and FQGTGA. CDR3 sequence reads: CASSQDRGRADTQYF. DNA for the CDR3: TGTGCCAGCAGCCAAGACAGGGGTCGGGCAGATACGCAGTATTTT.

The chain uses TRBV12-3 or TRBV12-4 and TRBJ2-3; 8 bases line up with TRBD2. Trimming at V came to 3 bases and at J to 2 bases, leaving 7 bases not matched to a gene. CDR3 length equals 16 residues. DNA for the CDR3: TGTGCCAGCAGTTTCCTCTCGGGGGGGATCACAGATACGCAGTATTTT. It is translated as CASSFLSGGITDTQYF.

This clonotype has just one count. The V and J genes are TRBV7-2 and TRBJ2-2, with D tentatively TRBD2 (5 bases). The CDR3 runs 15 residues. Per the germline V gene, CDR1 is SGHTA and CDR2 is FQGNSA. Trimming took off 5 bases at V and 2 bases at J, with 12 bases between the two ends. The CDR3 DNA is TGTGCCAGCAGCCCCAGGCCGGGAAACACCGGGGAGCTGTTTTTT. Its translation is CASSPRPGNTGELFF.

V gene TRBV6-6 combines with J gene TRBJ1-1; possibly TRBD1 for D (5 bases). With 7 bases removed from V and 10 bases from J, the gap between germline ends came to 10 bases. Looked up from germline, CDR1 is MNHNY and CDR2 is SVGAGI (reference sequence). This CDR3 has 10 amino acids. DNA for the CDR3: TGTGCCAGCAACGGGGACGGAGCTTTCTTT. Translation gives CASNGDGAFF.

The CDR3 protein is CSAPDRSNTGELFF. The CDR3, as DNA: TGCAGTGCACCGGACAGGTCGAACACCGGGGAGCTGTTTTTT. This chain uses TRBV20-1 with TRBJ2-2; 7 positions agree with TRBD1. Germline assignment: CDR1 DFQATT and CDR2 SNEGSKA (reference sequence). V lost 6 bases to trimming and J lost 0 bases; unmatched junction nucleotides: 4. This CDR3 comprises 14 residues.

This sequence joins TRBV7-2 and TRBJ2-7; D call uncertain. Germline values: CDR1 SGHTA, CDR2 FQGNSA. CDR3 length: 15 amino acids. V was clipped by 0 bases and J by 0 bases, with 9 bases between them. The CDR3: CASSLAVQFSYEQYF. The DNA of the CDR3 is TGTGCCAGCAGCTTAGCGGTTCAGTTCTCCTACGAGCAGTACTTC.

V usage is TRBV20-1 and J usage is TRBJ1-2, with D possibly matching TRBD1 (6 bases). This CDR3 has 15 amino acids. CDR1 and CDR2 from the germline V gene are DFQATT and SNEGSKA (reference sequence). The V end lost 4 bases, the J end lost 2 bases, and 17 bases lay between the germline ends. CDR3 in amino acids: CSANIRDTDNYGYTF. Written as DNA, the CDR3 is TGCAGTGCTAATATACGGGACACTGACAACTATGGCTACACCTTC.

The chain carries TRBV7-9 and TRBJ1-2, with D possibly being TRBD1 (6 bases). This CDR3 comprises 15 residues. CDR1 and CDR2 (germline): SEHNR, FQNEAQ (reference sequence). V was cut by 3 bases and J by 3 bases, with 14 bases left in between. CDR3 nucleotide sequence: TGTGCCAGCAGCTTCAGGGGTGGCGGCGACTATGGCTACACCTTC. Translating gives CASSFRGGGDYGYTF.

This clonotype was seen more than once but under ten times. The chain's CDR3 is CASTLGGGAQAGELFF. CDR3 DNA sequence: TGTGCCAGCACCTTGGGGGGAGGGGCCCAGGCCGGGGAGCTGTTTTTT. This sequence joins TRBV11-2 and TRBJ2-2; 7 positions match TRBD2. CDR3 length: 16 amino acids. Germline loops: CDR1 SGHAT, CDR2 FQNNGV. The V and J ends lost 7 bases and 6 bases, in that order; junction bases with no gene match: 14.

CDR3: CASSQDSGAGNTIYF. In DNA form, the CDR3 reads TGCGCCAGCAGCCAAGATTCAGGGGCTGGAAACACCATATATTTT. J is TRBJ1-3 and V is TRBV4-3, with a possible D match to TRBD1 (6 bases). The germline V gene encodes CDR1 LGHNA and CDR2 YSLEER. CDR3 length: 15 amino acids. Trimming removed 0 bases from V and 2 bases from J, with 8 bases in between.

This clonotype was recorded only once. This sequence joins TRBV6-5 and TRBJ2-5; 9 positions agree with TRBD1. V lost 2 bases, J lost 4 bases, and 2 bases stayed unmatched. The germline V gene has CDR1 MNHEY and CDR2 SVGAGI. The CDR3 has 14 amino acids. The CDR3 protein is CASSYRDRAETQYF. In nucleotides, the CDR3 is TGTGCCAGCAGTTACCGGGACAGGGCAGAGACCCAGTACTTC.

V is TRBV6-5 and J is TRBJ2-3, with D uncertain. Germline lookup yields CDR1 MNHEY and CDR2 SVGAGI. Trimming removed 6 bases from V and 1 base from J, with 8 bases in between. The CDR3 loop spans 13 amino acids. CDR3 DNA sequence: TGTGCCAGCAGGCTTCCGGGCACAGATACGCAGTATTTT. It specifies CASRLPGTDTQYF.

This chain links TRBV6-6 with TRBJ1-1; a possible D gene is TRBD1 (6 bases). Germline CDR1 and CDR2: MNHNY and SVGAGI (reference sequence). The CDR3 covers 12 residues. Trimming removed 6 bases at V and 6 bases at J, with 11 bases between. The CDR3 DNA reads TGTGCCAGCAGCTCACAGGGTCCTGAAGCTTTCTTT. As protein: CASSSQGPEAFF.

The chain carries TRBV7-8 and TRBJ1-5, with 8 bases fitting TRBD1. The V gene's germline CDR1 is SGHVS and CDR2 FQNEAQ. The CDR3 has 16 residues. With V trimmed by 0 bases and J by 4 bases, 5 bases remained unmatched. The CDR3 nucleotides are TGTGCCAGCAGCTTAGCGGGCAGGGGGCGGAATCAGCCCCAGCATTTT. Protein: CASSLAGRGRNQPQHF. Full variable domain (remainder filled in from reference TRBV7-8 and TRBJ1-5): GAGVSQSPRYKVAKRGQDVALRCDPISGHVSLFWYQQALGQGPEFLTYFQNEAQLDKSGLPSDRFFAERPEGSVSTLKIQRTQQEDSAVYLCASSLAGRGRNQPQHFGDGTRLSIL.

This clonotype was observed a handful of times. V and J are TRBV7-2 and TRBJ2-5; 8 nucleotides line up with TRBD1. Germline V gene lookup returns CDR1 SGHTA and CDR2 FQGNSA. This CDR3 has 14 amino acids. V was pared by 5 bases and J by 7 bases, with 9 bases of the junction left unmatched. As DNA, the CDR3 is TGTGCCAGCAGCCCGGACAGGGACATCGGGACCCAGTACTTC. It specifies CASSPDRDIGTQYF.

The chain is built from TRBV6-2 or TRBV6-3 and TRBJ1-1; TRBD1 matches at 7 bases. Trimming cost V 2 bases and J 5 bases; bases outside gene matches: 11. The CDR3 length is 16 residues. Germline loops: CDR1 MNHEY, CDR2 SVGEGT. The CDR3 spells CASSYKFETGITEAFF. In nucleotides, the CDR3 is TGTGCCAGCAGTTACAAATTCGAGACAGGGATAACTGAAGCTTTCTTT.